This T cell receptor (beta chain) is from a study of blood T cell repertoires in COVID-19 (dated by TCRdb to 2020 to 2022). Describing the broader study: Collaborator samples came from the United States, Italy and Spain and covered acute and convalescent phases of COVID-19. The material from the prospective study consisted of cDNA or gDNA derived from T cells, B-cell-depleted T cells, or PBMCs. Subjects who had been exposed to COVID-19, were actively infected with it, or had recovered from it provided the deeply sampled blood TCRbeta repertoires that made up the dataset. Where available, HLA class I and class II types were taken from metadata supplied by the sample provider and were not determined by assay-based typing. The samples were drawn from the first 160 participants of the ongoing ImmuneRACE study and from some 1,300 subjects provided by 6 global collaborators. The repertoires were released in a freely available public database intended as a resource for research on the immune response to SARS-CoV-2. Sample metadata almost always included a de-identified subject ID, COVID-19 status, age in years and sex. The study at large found these results: How much clinical and demographic metadata was included differed by source and by participant, and the metadata was provided uncurated.

The CDR3 contains 14 residues, cysteine and phenylalanine counted. Just CDR3 DNA is preserved here, 42 bases in frame from base 1. The germline V gene (reference sequence) yields LNHDA for CDR1 and SQIVND for CDR2. V is cut back by 8 bases and J by 3 bases, with 4 bases in the junction unmatched. The collaborating institutions used their own protocols to collect whole blood in K2EDTA tubes. For TCRbeta analysis, collaborators shipped samples as frozen whole blood, isolated PBMCs, or DNA extracted from either of those sample types. Note on this clone: The antigen it binds to is not known. One base away there is no much larger clone; base qualities are not given.

TCRbeta CDR3 regions were amplified from genomic DNA using the immunoSEQ Assay, a bias-controlled multiplex PCR. The original pipeline was this. Nucleated cell counts per sample were estimated from amplification of reference gene primers within the assay. Sequence reads were collapsed and filtered to measure the absolute abundance of every unique TCRbeta CDR3 rearrangement. For each sample, productive Simpson clonality was calculated as the square root of Simpson's diversity index over productive rearrangements. TCRdb took this table from immuneACCESS and kept in-frame rearrangements with V and J called. Such tables lack part of the clones; where checked against another copy, unresolved V genes explain under half of the gap, and the rest is unexplained. That table is the source of V, J and clone size, and D and trimming were worked out from the DNA. A total of tens of thousands of clones appear in this sample, about two thirds of them only once. Of the sample, about 26% is held by the ten largest clones.

Rearrangement joined TRBV19 to TRBJ2-3, with 11 junctional bases fitting TRBD1. This clonotype originated in a woman in her sixties or seventies in a cohort sampled during active or convalescent COVID-19. Sequenced input: peripheral blood. Read as DNA, the sequence is TGTGCCAGTCGGGACAGGGGGTTGACAGATACGCAGTATTTT. Its protein product is CASRDRGLTDTQYF.